The sequence of this TCR beta chain was determined in a study of CD8 T cells in Susac syndrome. Study outcomes and limitations: The number of individuals included in the study's TCR sequencing and HLA analysis was acknowledged as relatively small.

Trimming removed 3 bases at V and 0 bases at J, with 9 bases between. From germline, CDR1 is LGHDT and CDR2 YNNKEL (reference sequence). This CDR3 is built from 14 residues. RNA totalling roughly 0.45 to 1 ug underwent reverse transcription with random hexamers. The method of amplification for TCR beta CDR3 was immunoSEQ multiplex PCR, covering 54 Vbeta and 13 Jbeta. TCRdb used MiXCR to reprocess the immunoSEQ multiplex PCR reads, holding one entry per CDR3 protein. The sample yields about 73,000 distinct CDR3 sequences, roughly 95% seen once. In regard to this clonotype: Its antigen is undetermined.

Sequencing of TCR beta was performed on blood CD8+ T cells and on blood CD4+ T cells. The origin of this receptor is a human donor with multiple sclerosis. The specimen sequenced was CD8+ T cells from PBMCs. This chain links TRBV3-1 with TRBJ2-7, with a weak D call TRBD1 (6 bases). The CDR3 reads CASSHRTVSYEQYF. Written as DNA, the CDR3 is TGTGCCAGCAGCCATCGGACAGTCTCCTACGAGCAGTACTTC.